This T cell receptor (beta chain) was obtained from a study of cytomegalovirus exposure and HLA in healthy donors. Study details: Later analysis reported that the approximately 120 validation repertoires shared the platform of the 500 to 750 first-cohort repertoires.

This table comes from immunoSEQ multiplex PCR, and its TCRdb copy is limited to in-frame clones, with some not included. The sample includes around 150,000 clones, roughly 91% of them seen just once. Separate from the roughly 610-subject first cohort, the roughly 110-subject validation cohort was the one that the donors belonged to. Germline-derived CDR1 and CDR2 are SGDLS and YYNGEE. V shed 0 bases, J shed 5 bases, and the junction held 1 base outside the gene matches. This CDR3 spans 14 amino acids. Study-level points and caveats: In vitro data verified three CMV-associated chains as specific for CMV antigens.

This clone was counted many times. Its antigen is unidentified. This receptor was obtained from a man aged 18-30 years in good health and CMV-seropositive. This sequence joins TRBV9 and TRBJ2-3; the match to TRBD2 covers 9 bases. The material sequenced was PBMCs. CDR3 in DNA: TGTGCCAGCAGCGTAGGTAGCGGGGGAGATACGCAGTATTTT. Translation gives CASSVGSGGDTQYF.